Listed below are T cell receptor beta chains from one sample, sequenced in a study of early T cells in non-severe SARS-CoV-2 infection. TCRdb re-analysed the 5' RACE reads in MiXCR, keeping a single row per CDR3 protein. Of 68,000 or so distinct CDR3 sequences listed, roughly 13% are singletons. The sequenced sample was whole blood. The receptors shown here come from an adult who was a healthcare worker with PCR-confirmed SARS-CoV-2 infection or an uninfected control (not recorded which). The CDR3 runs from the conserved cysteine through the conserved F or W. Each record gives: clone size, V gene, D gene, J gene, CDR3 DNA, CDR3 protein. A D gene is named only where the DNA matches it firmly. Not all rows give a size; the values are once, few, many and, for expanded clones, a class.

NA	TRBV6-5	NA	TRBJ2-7	TGTGCCAGCAGAGATACAGGGAACGACGAGCAGTACTTC	CASRDTGNDEQYF
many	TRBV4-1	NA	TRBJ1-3	TGCGCCAGCAGCAGCCAGGGGAGTGGAAACACCATATATTTT	CASSSQGSGNTIYF
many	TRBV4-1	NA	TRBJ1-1	TGCGCCAGCAGCCCACCCTCGGGCACTGAAGCTTTCTTT	CASSPPSGTEAFF
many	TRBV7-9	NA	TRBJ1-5	TGTGCCAGCAGCCCCGGCCTTCCAGGGGGCAATCAGCCCCAGCATTTT	CASSPGLPGGNQPQHF
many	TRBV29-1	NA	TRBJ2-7	TGCAGCGCCGGGGACGCCCTCTCCTACGAGCAGTACTTC	CSAGDALSYEQYF
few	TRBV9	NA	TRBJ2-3	TGTGCCAGCAGCGCCGACGGAAGCACAGATACGCAGTATTTT	CASSADGSTDTQYF
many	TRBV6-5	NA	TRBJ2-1	TGTGCCAGCAACCGAGGGACCGAGCCATACAATGAGCAGTTCTTC	CASNRGTEPYNEQFF
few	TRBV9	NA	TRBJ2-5	TGTGCCAGCAGCGCGACTAGTGTCCGAGAGACCCAGTACTTC	CASSATSVRETQYF
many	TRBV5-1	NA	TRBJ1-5	TGCGCCAGCAGCTTGGCAGGGAACAATCAGCCCCAGCATTTT	CASSLAGNNQPQHF
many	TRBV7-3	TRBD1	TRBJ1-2	TGTGCCAGCAGTCGCACAGGGGGTGTTGGTGGCTACACCTTC	CASSRTGGVGGYTF
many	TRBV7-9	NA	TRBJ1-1	TGTGCCAGCAGCTTACGTACAGCTTTCTTT	CASSLRTAFF
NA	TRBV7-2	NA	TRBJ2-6	TGTGCCAGCATGGGGGTCGGGGCCAACGTCCTGACTTTC	CASMGVGANVLTF
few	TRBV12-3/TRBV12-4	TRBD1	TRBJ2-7	TGTGCCAGCAGTTATGGGACAGTTGCCTACGAGCAGTACTTC	CASSYGTVAYEQYF
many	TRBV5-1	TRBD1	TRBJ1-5	TGCGCCAGCAGCATCGGACAGGGGGATCAGCCCCAGCATTTT	CASSIGQGDQPQHF
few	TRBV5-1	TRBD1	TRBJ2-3	TGCGCCAGCAGCACCGGACAGGCCGGGCCAGATACGCAGTATTTT	CASSTGQAGPDTQYF
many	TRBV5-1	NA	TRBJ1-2	TGCGCCAGCAGCACGCGAGGGGATCGCACTCGTTCTAACTATGGCTACACCTTC	CASSTRGDRTRSNYGYTF
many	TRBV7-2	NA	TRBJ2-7	TGTGCCAGCAGCTTAGTGGCAGGGGATCGCTACGAGCAGTACTTC	CASSLVAGDRYEQYF
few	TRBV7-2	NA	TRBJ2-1	TGTGCCAGCAGCTTAGGGCCGGGGAACTACAATGAGCAGTTCTTC	CASSLGPGNYNEQFF
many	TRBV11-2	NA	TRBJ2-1	TGTGCCAGCAGCTCCACCTCTGGGGGGGGGGCATGGGAGCAGTTCTTC	CASSSTSGGGAWEQFF
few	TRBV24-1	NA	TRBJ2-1	TGTGCCACCAGTGACCCCTCCGGAGGGGGGGGGCTCGATGAGCAGTTCTTC	CATSDPSGGGGLDEQFF
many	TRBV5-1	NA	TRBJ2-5	TGCGCCAGCAGCTCAAACCGGCGAGAGACCCAGTACTTC	CASSSNRRETQYF
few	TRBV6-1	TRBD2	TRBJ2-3	TGTGCCAGCGTGGCTAGCGGGGGGGAGCGGAATACGCAGTATTTT	CASVASGGERNTQYF
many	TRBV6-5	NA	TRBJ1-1	TGTGCCAGCAGTTACTCACGGCTTATGAACACTGAAGCTTTCTTT	CASSYSRLMNTEAFF
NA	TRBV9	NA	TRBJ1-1	TGTGCCAGCAGCGGTGGCCCGGGCGTTGAAGCTTTCTTT	CASSGGPGVEAFF
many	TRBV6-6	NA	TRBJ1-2	TGTGCCAGCAGCCCCCCTCCCGAGCGATTTAACTATGGCTACACCTTC	CASSPPPERFNYGYTF
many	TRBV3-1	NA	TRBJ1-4	TGTGCCAGCAGCTTATTTTCGGGGGAAAAACTGTTTTTT	CASSLFSGEKLFF
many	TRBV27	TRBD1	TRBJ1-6	TGTGCCAGCAGTTCCTACCGTGGGACAGGAAATTCACCCCTCCACTTT	CASSSYRGTGNSPLHF
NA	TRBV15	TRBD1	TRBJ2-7	TGTGCCACTCGGACAGGGGGAACCTACGAGCAGTACTTC	CATRTGGTYEQYF
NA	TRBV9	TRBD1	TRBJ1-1	TGTGCCAGCAGCCGTACGGACAGGCCTAACACTGAAGCTTTCTTT	CASSRTDRPNTEAFF
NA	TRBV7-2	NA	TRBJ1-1	TGTGCCAGCAGCTACTTGGGAGTTGAAGCTTTCTTT	CASSYLGVEAFF
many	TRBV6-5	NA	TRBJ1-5	TGTGCCAGCAGTTACTCGGCATTGGGCAATCAGCCCCAGCATTTT	CASSYSALGNQPQHF
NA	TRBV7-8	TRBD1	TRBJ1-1	TGTGCCAGCAGCTCGACGGGACAGGGGAAGAACACTGAAGCTTTCTTT	CASSSTGQGKNTEAFF
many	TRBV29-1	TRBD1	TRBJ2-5	TGCAGCGTTGCGACAGGGGCCGGGGAGACCCAGTACTTC	CSVATGAGETQYF
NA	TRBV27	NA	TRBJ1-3	TGTGCCAGCAGTTTAACAGGGCAGTCTGGAAACACCATATATTTT	CASSLTGQSGNTIYF
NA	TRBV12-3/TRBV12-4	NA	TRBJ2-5	TGTGCCAGCACCACCCGGGCCAAATTCCCAAAAGAGACCCAGTACTTC	CASTTRAKFPKETQYF
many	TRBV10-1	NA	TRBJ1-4	TGCGCCAGCAGTGAAAGCGGCAGGGGTGGACTACCAACTAATGAAAAACTGTTTTTT	CASSESGRGGLPTNEKLFF
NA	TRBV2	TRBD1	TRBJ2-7	TGTGCCAGCAGGGCGACAGGGTCCTACGAGCAGTACTTC	CASRATGSYEQYF
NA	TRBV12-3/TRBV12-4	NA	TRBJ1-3	TGTGCCAGCAGTTTGGGGCGGGAAATTGGAAACACCATATATTTT	CASSLGREIGNTIYF
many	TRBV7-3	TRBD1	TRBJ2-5	TGTGCCAGCAGCTTAGAGACAGGGTATGAGACCCAGTACTTC	CASSLETGYETQYF
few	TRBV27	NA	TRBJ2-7	TGTGCCAGCAGTGCCCCCCTCGGTGGCGAGCAGTACTTC	CASSAPLGGEQYF
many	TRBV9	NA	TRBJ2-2	TGTGCCAGCAGCGTAGGGGTTACCGGGGAGCTGTTTTTT	CASSVGVTGELFF
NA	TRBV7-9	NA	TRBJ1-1	TGTGCCAGCAGCCCAGCGGTCGTAGCTTTCTTT	CASSPAVVAFF
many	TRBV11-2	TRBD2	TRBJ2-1	TGTGCCAGCAGCGCGGGACTAGTTGAGCAGTTCTTC	CASSAGLVEQFF
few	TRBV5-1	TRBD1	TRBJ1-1	TGCGCCAGCAGCGCAAACAGGGGGCGAGGGCTGAACACTGAAGCTTTCTTT	CASSANRGRGLNTEAFF
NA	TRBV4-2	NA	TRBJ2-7	TGTGCCAGCAGCCAAGATGTCCGCCGGGAGCAGTACTTC	CASSQDVRREQYF
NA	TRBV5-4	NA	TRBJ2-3	TGTGCCAGCAGCTTGGACGGGGGGCGCACAGATACGCAGTATTTT	CASSLDGGRTDTQYF
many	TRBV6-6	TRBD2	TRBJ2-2	TGTGCCAGCAGTACCTTTAGCGGGGGGAATTTAAACACCGGGGAGCTGTTTTTT	CASSTFSGGNLNTGELFF
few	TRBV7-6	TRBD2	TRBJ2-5	TGTGCCAGCAGCCCAAGGACTAGCGGGGACCAAGAGACCCAGTACTTC	CASSPRTSGDQETQYF